This T cell receptor beta chain was recorded in a study of cytomegalovirus exposure and HLA in healthy donors. Findings and limits, study-wide: Across donors, most TCRs were seen rarely, yet some public ones were widespread. Subsequent analysis found a tendency for first-cohort TCR clusters to co-occur within the roughly 130 validation repertoires. Confirmation in vitro established that three CMV-associated chains were specific for CMV antigens.

Using immunoSEQ multiplex PCR, the repertoire was profiled, and TCRdb retains in-frame clones only, with some absent. The data show some 49,000 clones, with roughly 92% seen just once and over 1.3% held by the top ten. Germline V lookup: CDR1 ENHRY, CDR2 SYGVKD. The CDR3 spans 11 residues. Trimming cost V 6 bases and J 10 bases; bases outside gene matches: 5. As for this clone: Its target is not known.

The chain employs TRBV10-3 and TRBJ1-1, with 7 bases fitting TRBD1. The specimen was PBMCs. The clonotype was recovered from a man between 18 and 29 years old in good health and CMV-seronegative. The CDR3 here is CAISDRDVAFF. The CDR3 nucleotides read TGTGCCATCAGCGACAGGGATGTAGCTTTCTTT.